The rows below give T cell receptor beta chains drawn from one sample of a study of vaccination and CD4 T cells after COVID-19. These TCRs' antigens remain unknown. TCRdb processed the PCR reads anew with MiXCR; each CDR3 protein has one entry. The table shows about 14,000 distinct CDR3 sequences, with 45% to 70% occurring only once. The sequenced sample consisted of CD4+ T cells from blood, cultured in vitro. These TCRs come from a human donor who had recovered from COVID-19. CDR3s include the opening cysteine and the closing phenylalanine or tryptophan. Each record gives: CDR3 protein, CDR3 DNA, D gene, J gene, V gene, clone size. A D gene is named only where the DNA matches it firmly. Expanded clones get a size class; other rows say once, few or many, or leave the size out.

CDR3aa: CASSLSLAGGSETQYF; CDR3nt: TGTGCCAGCAGTTTAAGTCTAGCGGGAGGGTCTGAGACCCAGTACTTC; d_gene: TRBD2; j_gene: TRBJ2-5; v_gene: TRBV12-3/TRBV12-4; abundance: -
CDR3aa: CSARAGVLQETQYF; CDR3nt: TGCAGTGCTAGGGCGGGAGTGTTACAAGAGACCCAGTACTTC; d_gene: TRBD2; j_gene: TRBJ2-5; v_gene: TRBV20-1; abundance: few
CDR3aa: CSPLGLAGNEQYF; CDR3nt: TGCAGCCCCCTCGGGCTAGCGGGAAACGAGCAGTACTTC; d_gene: TRBD2; j_gene: TRBJ2-7; v_gene: TRBV20-1; abundance: -
CDR3aa: CASTPRGTDTQYF; CDR3nt: TGTGCCAGCACGCCCCGGGGCACAGATACGCAGTATTTT; d_gene: -; j_gene: TRBJ2-3; v_gene: TRBV6-1; abundance: few
CDR3aa: CSARSLVRRPQETQYF; CDR3nt: TGCAGTGCTAGATCCCTCGTTCGGCGTCCCCAAGAGACCCAGTACTTC; d_gene: -; j_gene: TRBJ2-5; v_gene: TRBV20-1; abundance: -
CDR3aa: CASSIPDRGSLKDTEAFF; CDR3nt: TGTGCCAGTAGTATCCCCGACAGGGGGAGCTTGAAGGACACTGAAGCTTTCTTT; d_gene: TRBD1; j_gene: TRBJ1-1; v_gene: TRBV19; abundance: -
CDR3aa: CASSISSSGHTF; CDR3nt: TGTGCCAGTAGTATTTCGAGTAGCGGTCACACCTTC; d_gene: -; j_gene: TRBJ1-2; v_gene: TRBV19; abundance: few
CDR3aa: CASSETWREDTQYF; CDR3nt: TGTGCCAGCAGCGAAACCTGGCGGGAGGATACGCAGTATTTT; d_gene: TRBD2; j_gene: TRBJ2-3; v_gene: TRBV6-1; abundance: few
CDR3aa: CASSRGRSQYF; CDR3nt: TGTGCCAGCAGTAGGGGACGGAGTCAGTATTTT; d_gene: -; j_gene: TRBJ2-3; v_gene: TRBV6-2/TRBV6-3; abundance: few
CDR3aa: CATSGTSGRAVEQFF; CDR3nt: TGTGCCACCTCCGGGACTAGCGGGAGGGCAGTTGAGCAGTTCTTC; d_gene: TRBD2; j_gene: TRBJ2-1; v_gene: TRBV10-3; abundance: -
CDR3aa: CASSLSSLANEQFF; CDR3nt: TGTGCCAGCAGCTTATCCTCACTAGCGAATGAGCAGTTCTTC; d_gene: TRBD2; j_gene: TRBJ2-1; v_gene: TRBV7-9; abundance: -
CDR3aa: CSATARSNQPQHF; CDR3nt: TGCAGTGCTACGGCGCGGAGCAATCAGCCCCAGCATTTT; d_gene: -; j_gene: TRBJ1-5; v_gene: TRBV20-1; abundance: -
CDR3aa: CAGTGLPYNEQFF; CDR3nt: TGTGCCGGAACGGGACTACCTTACAATGAGCAGTTCTTC; d_gene: TRBD2; j_gene: TRBJ2-1; v_gene: TRBV2; abundance: -
CDR3aa: CASSYSQANTEAFF; CDR3nt: TGTGCCAGCAGTTACTCGCAGGCGAACACTGAAGCTTTCTTT; d_gene: -; j_gene: TRBJ1-1; v_gene: TRBV6-5; abundance: -
CDR3aa: CASSKITGPGDYYGYTF; CDR3nt: TGTGCCAGTAGCAAAATAACGGGACCGGGGGACTACTATGGCTACACCTTC; d_gene: -; j_gene: TRBJ1-2; v_gene: TRBV19; abundance: -
CDR3aa: CSATISETIQETQYF; CDR3nt: TGCAGTGCTACAATTAGCGAAACTATACAAGAGACCCAGTACTTC; d_gene: -; j_gene: TRBJ2-5; v_gene: TRBV20-1; abundance: -
CDR3aa: CASSELFSTGLGTQYF; CDR3nt: TGTGCCAGCAGTGAATTGTTCTCTACCGGGCTGGGGACCCAGTACTTC; d_gene: -; j_gene: TRBJ2-5; v_gene: TRBV6-1; abundance: -
CDR3aa: CASSPSLRDFETQYF; CDR3nt: TGTGCCAGCAGTCCGTCCCTCCGGGACTTTGAGACCCAGTACTTC; d_gene: -; j_gene: TRBJ2-5; v_gene: TRBV6-1; abundance: -
CDR3aa: CASSLDAGGEAFF; CDR3nt: TGTGCCAGCAGCTTAGACGCGGGCGGTGAAGCTTTCTTT; d_gene: -; j_gene: TRBJ1-1; v_gene: TRBV11-2; abundance: -
CDR3aa: CASSWTTGGTSSGANVLTF; CDR3nt: TGTGCCAGCAGCTGGACAACAGGGGGGACCTCCTCTGGGGCCAACGTCCTGACTTTC; d_gene: TRBD1; j_gene: TRBJ2-6; v_gene: TRBV7-8; abundance: -
CDR3aa: CASSYRPGVAGELFF; CDR3nt: TGTGCCAGCAGCTACCGTCCGGGCGTAGCCGGGGAGCTGTTTTTT; d_gene: -; j_gene: TRBJ2-2; v_gene: TRBV7-3; abundance: -
CDR3aa: CASSVDGDYQVITEAFF; CDR3nt: TGTGCCAGCAGCGTAGACGGAGACTATCAAGTCATCACTGAAGCTTTCTTT; d_gene: -; j_gene: TRBJ1-1; v_gene: TRBV9; abundance: -
CDR3aa: CASTLGGGRSYEQYF; CDR3nt: TGCGCCAGCACCCTGGGGGGAGGGAGGTCCTATGAGCAGTACTTC; d_gene: TRBD2; j_gene: TRBJ2-7; v_gene: TRBV5-1; abundance: -
CDR3aa: CAISELLPGQGAEKLFF; CDR3nt: TGTGCCATCAGTGAGCTATTACCGGGACAGGGGGCAGAAAAACTGTTTTTT; d_gene: TRBD1; j_gene: TRBJ1-4; v_gene: TRBV10-3; abundance: once
CDR3aa: CASSIVSTGTGANVLTF; CDR3nt: TGTGCCAGTAGTATCGTATCGACAGGGACTGGGGCCAACGTCCTGACTTTC; d_gene: TRBD1; j_gene: TRBJ2-6; v_gene: TRBV19; abundance: -
CDR3aa: CASSPTKGGFNSPLHF; CDR3nt: TGTGCCAGCAGCCCCACCAAAGGAGGGTTTAATTCACCCCTCCACTTT; d_gene: -; j_gene: TRBJ1-6; v_gene: TRBV4-2; abundance: few
CDR3aa: CASRMGHGGGEQYF; CDR3nt: TGTGCCAGCAGAATGGGACATGGGGGGGGAGAGCAGTACTTC; d_gene: -; j_gene: TRBJ2-7; v_gene: TRBV27; abundance: few
CDR3aa: CASTLRRDRTSGGSSYEQYF; CDR3nt: TGTGCCAGCACCTTAAGGCGGGACAGGACTAGCGGGGGGAGCTCCTACGAGCAGTACTTC; d_gene: TRBD2; j_gene: TRBJ2-7; v_gene: TRBV2; abundance: -
CDR3aa: CASSLNPGGNTEAFF; CDR3nt: TGTGCCAGCAGCTTAAATCCGGGTGGGAACACTGAAGCTTTCTTT; d_gene: -; j_gene: TRBJ1-1; v_gene: TRBV7-3; abundance: -
CDR3aa: CATMSRESTDTQYF; CDR3nt: TGTGCCACAATGAGCAGGGAAAGCACAGATACGCAGTATTTT; d_gene: -; j_gene: TRBJ2-3; v_gene: TRBV19; abundance: -
CDR3aa: CSARSVAGLETQYF; CDR3nt: TGCAGTGCTAGATCCGTAGCGGGCCTAGAGACCCAGTACTTC; d_gene: TRBD2; j_gene: TRBJ2-5; v_gene: TRBV20-1; abundance: -
CDR3aa: CASYPRGGWGYGYTF; CDR3nt: TGTGCCAGCTACCCTCGGGGGGGATGGGGCTATGGCTACACCTTC; d_gene: -; j_gene: TRBJ1-2; v_gene: TRBV6-4; abundance: -
CDR3aa: CASSLEGPRVATYGYTF; CDR3nt: TGTGCCAGCAGTTTAGAGGGTCCCAGAGTTGCTACTTATGGCTACACCTTC; d_gene: -; j_gene: TRBJ1-2; v_gene: TRBV28; abundance: few
CDR3aa: CASSRDISNQPQHF; CDR3nt: TGTGCCAGCAGCCGGGACATAAGCAATCAGCCCCAGCATTTT; d_gene: -; j_gene: TRBJ1-5; v_gene: TRBV7-9; abundance: -
CDR3aa: CASNYIAGVDTGELFF; CDR3nt: TGTGCCAGCAACTATATAGCGGGCGTTGACACCGGGGAGCTGTTTTTT; d_gene: TRBD2; j_gene: TRBJ2-2; v_gene: TRBV5-4; abundance: -
CDR3aa: CASRLNTEAFF; CDR3nt: TGTGCCAGCAGGTTGAACACTGAAGCTTTCTTT; d_gene: -; j_gene: TRBJ1-1; v_gene: TRBV6-1; abundance: -
CDR3aa: CASSLDGSPNYGYTF; CDR3nt: TGCGCCAGCAGCTTGGATGGGAGCCCCAACTATGGCTACACCTTC; d_gene: -; j_gene: TRBJ1-2; v_gene: TRBV5-1; abundance: once
CDR3aa: CASSKAPGQGETQYF; CDR3nt: TGTGCCAGCAGCAAAGCCCCGGGACAGGGAGAGACCCAGTACTTC; d_gene: -; j_gene: TRBJ2-5; v_gene: TRBV21-1; abundance: -
CDR3aa: CASSEQGYTDTQYF; CDR3nt: TGTGCCAGCAGTGAACAAGGTTACACAGATACGCAGTATTTT; d_gene: -; j_gene: TRBJ2-3; v_gene: TRBV2; abundance: -
CDR3aa: CASSYPDRAGIMPQHF; CDR3nt: TGTGCCAGCAGTTACCCCGACAGGGCGGGGATCATGCCCCAGCATTTT; d_gene: TRBD1; j_gene: TRBJ1-5; v_gene: TRBV6-2/TRBV6-3; abundance: -
CDR3aa: CASSLIIRGNQPQHF; CDR3nt: TGTGCCAGCAGTTTGATTATCAGGGGCAATCAGCCCCAGCATTTT; d_gene: -; j_gene: TRBJ1-5; v_gene: TRBV28; abundance: -
CDR3aa: CSARTGGVEAFF; CDR3nt: TGCAGTGCGAGGACAGGGGGAGTTGAAGCTTTCTTT; d_gene: TRBD1; j_gene: TRBJ1-1; v_gene: TRBV20-1; abundance: -
CDR3aa: CASSAGTGRYITEAFF; CDR3nt: TGTGCCAGCAGCGCCGGGACAGGGAGGTACATCACTGAAGCTTTCTTT; d_gene: TRBD1; j_gene: TRBJ1-1; v_gene: TRBV5-4; abundance: -
CDR3aa: CAWSPSSWTEAFF; CDR3nt: TGTGCCTGGAGTCCCTCCAGTTGGACTGAAGCTTTCTTT; d_gene: -; j_gene: TRBJ1-1; v_gene: TRBV30; abundance: -
CDR3aa: CASSFGFTDTQYF; CDR3nt: TGTGCCAGCAGCTTTGGGTTCACAGATACGCAGTATTTT; d_gene: -; j_gene: TRBJ2-3; v_gene: TRBV11-2; abundance: -
CDR3aa: CASSDSGRARETQYF; CDR3nt: TGTGCCAGCAGTGATAGCGGGAGGGCCAGGGAGACCCAGTACTTC; d_gene: TRBD2; j_gene: TRBJ2-5; v_gene: TRBV2; abundance: -
CDR3aa: CASSLGGTGNNYGYTF; CDR3nt: TGTGCCAGCAGCTTAGGGGGGACAGGGAATAACTATGGCTACACCTTC; d_gene: TRBD1; j_gene: TRBJ1-2; v_gene: TRBV5-4; abundance: few
CDR3aa: CASSLLGLAGSNEQYF; CDR3nt: TGTGCCAGCAGTTTATTGGGACTAGCGGGGTCCAACGAGCAGTACTTC; d_gene: TRBD2; j_gene: TRBJ2-7; v_gene: TRBV12-3/TRBV12-4; abundance: -
CDR3aa: CASSYNSGANVLTF; CDR3nt: TGTGCCAGCAGTTACAACTCTGGGGCCAACGTCCTGACTTTC; d_gene: -; j_gene: TRBJ2-6; v_gene: TRBV6-2/TRBV6-3; abundance: -
CDR3aa: CASGTSGNTGELFF; CDR3nt: TGTGCCAGCGGGACTAGCGGTAACACCGGGGAGCTGTTTTTT; d_gene: TRBD2; j_gene: TRBJ2-2; v_gene: TRBV6-1; abundance: -
CDR3aa: CASSVGEENTEAFF; CDR3nt: TGTGCCAGCAGCGTAGGGGAAGAGAACACTGAAGCTTTCTTT; d_gene: -; j_gene: TRBJ1-1; v_gene: TRBV9; abundance: -
CDR3aa: CASSSLNSPLHF; CDR3nt: TGTGCCAGCAGTTCCCTTAATTCACCCCTCCACTTT; d_gene: -; j_gene: TRBJ1-6; v_gene: TRBV2; abundance: -
CDR3aa: CASSTGPGLGYSEQFF; CDR3nt: TGTGCCAGCAGCACCGGTCCGGGACTGGGATACAGTGAGCAGTTCTTC; d_gene: -; j_gene: TRBJ2-1; v_gene: TRBV6-2/TRBV6-3; abundance: -
CDR3aa: CASSNGQAINQPQHF; CDR3nt: TGTGCCAGCAGCAACGGACAGGCCATCAATCAGCCCCAGCATTTT; d_gene: TRBD1; j_gene: TRBJ1-5; v_gene: TRBV7-2; abundance: few
CDR3aa: CASSLMMSTRRGYTF; CDR3nt: TGTGCCAGCAGCTTAATGATGTCAACACGACGGGGCTACACCTTC; d_gene: -; j_gene: TRBJ1-2; v_gene: TRBV7-2; abundance: few
CDR3aa: CAWSPGQGKSPLHF; CDR3nt: TGTGCCTGGAGTCCCGGACAGGGAAAGTCACCCCTCCACTTT; d_gene: TRBD1; j_gene: TRBJ1-6; v_gene: TRBV30; abundance: few
CDR3aa: CASSEYQGAGQSDYNEQFF; CDR3nt: TGTGCCAGCAGTGAATACCAAGGGGCGGGACAGTCGGACTACAATGAGCAGTTCTTC; d_gene: -; j_gene: TRBJ2-1; v_gene: TRBV25-1; abundance: -
CDR3aa: CSASTRDRRRETQYF; CDR3nt: TGCAGTGCTAGTACGCGGGATAGGCGGCGAGAGACCCAGTACTTC; d_gene: -; j_gene: TRBJ2-5; v_gene: TRBV20-1; abundance: few
CDR3aa: CATSVRRGTFWNEQFF; CDR3nt: TGTGCCACCAGCGTTAGAAGGGGGACTTTTTGGAATGAGCAGTTCTTC; d_gene: -; j_gene: TRBJ2-1; v_gene: TRBV15; abundance: few